The 17 T cell receptor beta chains listed next were all sequenced from one sample in a study of T cells in Graves' hyperthyroidism and ophthalmopathy. From RNA transcripts, TCR beta CDR3 regions were amplified. The HTBI primer set was used in a first-round RT-PCR of the TCR CDR3. In TCRdb, the multiplex PCR reads were re-called with MiXCR into one record per CDR3 protein. The data hold 600,000 to 750,000 distinct CDR3 sequences, with around a sixth observed a single time. Material: blood. These receptors were obtained from a man aged 45 to 65 with Graves' hyperthyroidism.

The chain carries TRBV30 and TRBJ1-2; D gene ambiguous. Germline values: CDR1 GTSNPN, CDR2 SVGIG (reference sequence). This CDR3 comprises 13 residues. V was clipped by 0 bases and J by 2 bases, with 7 bases between them. CDR3 bases: TGTGCCTGGAGTGTCGTGCAAAACTATGGCTACACCTTC. It specifies CAWSVVQNYGYTF.

At least ten counts were recorded for this clonotype. J is TRBJ2-7 and V is TRBV12-3 or TRBV12-4; 9 bases line up with TRBD2. The CDR3 runs to 15 residues. Trimming at V came to 5 bases and at J to 5 bases, leaving 10 bases not matched to a gene. The CDR3 reads CASSPFSGRMNEQYF. Written as DNA, the CDR3 is TGTGCCAGCAGTCCATTTAGCGGGAGAATGAACGAGCAGTACTTC.

This clonotype was seen ten or more times. The genes are TRBV6-5 and TRBJ1-2; possibly TRBD1 for D (6 bases). The length of the CDR3 is 15 residues. Trimming cost V 2 bases and J 4 bases, with 14 bases left between them. CDR1 and CDR2 (germline): MNHEY, SVGAGI. CDR3 sequence reads: CASSYRGGEGYGYTF. The CDR3 coding sequence is TGTGCCAGCAGTTACCGCGGGGGCGAGGGCTATGGCTACACCTTC.

This clonotype was found many times. The chain joins TRBV7-2 to TRBJ1-6; possibly TRBD1 for D (6 bases). The V end was cut by 1 base, the J end by 7 bases, with 11 bases between. Germline loops: CDR1 SGHTA, CDR2 FQGNSA. The CDR3 has 15 amino acids. The CDR3 DNA sequence: TGTGCCAGCAGCTTAGAGGGGGTGGGGAATTCACCCCTCCACTTT. Encoded protein: CASSLEGVGNSPLHF.

This clonotype was observed many times. V is TRBV12-3 or TRBV12-4 and J is TRBJ2-6; 9 nucleotides agree with TRBD1. CDR3 length equals 16 residues. The J segment lost 4 bases and the V segment lost 4 bases, leaving 5 bases of the junction unmatched. CDR3: CASSWDRVGGANVLTF. The CDR3 nucleotides read TGTGCCAGCAGTTGGGACAGGGTGGGGGGGGCCAACGTCCTGACTTTC.

In the case of this clonotype: The limits of the CDR3 on the DNA are not certain, so only TCRdb's listed CDR3 is given. The genes are TRBV12-3 or TRBV12-4 and TRBJ1-1; the table's TRBD1 call for D was not verified on the DNA. With termini counted, the CDR3 has 24 amino acids. CDR3 protein: CASTNQTSMYLCAVNREASTEAFF.

The genes are TRBV30 and TRBJ2-1; possible D gene TRBD2, 5 bases. Germline V lookup: CDR1 GTSNPN, CDR2 SVGIG (reference sequence). The V gene lost 3 bases and the J gene lost 10 bases, with 19 bases spanning the gap. CDR3 length: 14 residues. The CDR3 protein is CAWREGTAPREQFF. Written as DNA, the CDR3 is TGTGCCTGGAGAGAGGGAACAGCCCCAAGGGAGCAGTTCTTC. The complete variable domain, with remaining parts taken from reference TRBV30 and TRBJ2-1, reads SQTIHQWPATLVQPVGSPLSLECTVEGTSNPNLYWYRQAAGRGLQLLFYSVGIGQISSEVPQNLSASRPQDRQFILSSKKLLLSDSGFYLCAWREGTAPREQFFGPGTRLTVL.

This sequence joins TRBV6-2 or TRBV6-3 and TRBJ1-1, with D possibly matching TRBD1 (5 bases). The CDR3 runs 14 residues. Trimming shortened V by 10 bases and J by 1 base, and 16 bases separated the two germline ends. CDR1 is MNHEY and CDR2 is SVGEGT in the germline V gene. The CDR3 nucleotides are TGTGCCACACATAAGGGGATACCGAACACTGAAGCTTTCTTT. This encodes CATHKGIPNTEAFF.

This clonotype was observed at least ten times. The V gene is TRBV11-2, the J gene TRBJ1-1, with 10 bases lining up with TRBD1. The V gene's germline CDR1 is SGHAT and CDR2 FQNNGV. The V gene end was trimmed by 5 bases and the J gene end by 6 bases; junction bases not matched to a gene: 9. The CDR3 runs 15 residues. The CDR3 sequence: CASSIRQGALSEAFF. CDR3 DNA sequence: TGTGCCAGCAGCATTAGACAGGGGGCTCTGTCTGAAGCTTTCTTT.

This clonotype was detected ten times or more. The rearrangement joins TRBV19 to TRBJ2-1; tentative D call: TRBD2 (5 bases). Trimming cost V 7 bases and J 5 bases, with 12 bases left between them. Germline values: CDR1 LNHDA, CDR2 SQIVND (reference sequence). The CDR3 is 13 residues long. The CDR3: CASTISGHNEQFF. The DNA for the CDR3 is TGTGCCAGTACCATCAGCGGACACAATGAGCAGTTCTTC.

Points on this clonotype: One junction end disagrees with the germline gene, perhaps due to a read error. The J gene is TRBJ2-1, the V gene TRBV20-1, with D uncertain. The CDR3 length is 13 residues. Germline CDR1 reads DFQATT; CDR2 reads SNEGSKA (reference sequence). The CDR3 DNA is TGCAGTGCTTGGGCCGCACCCGGCAATGAGCAGCTCTTC. It encodes CSAWAAPGNEQLF.

On this clonotype: A much larger clonotype is one base distant, so this may be a read error. The rearrangement joins TRBV7-3 to TRBJ1-1; 7 bases map to TRBD1. CDR1 and CDR2 from the germline V gene are SGHTA and FQGTGA. This CDR3 contains 16 residues. CDR3 sequence reads: CAGSLEWDSQNTEAFF. The CDR3 DNA reads as TGTGCCGGCAGCTTAGAATGGGACAGTCAGAACACTGAAGCTTTCTTT.

The chain uses TRBV18 and TRBJ1-5; D not resolved. Germline lookup yields CDR1 KGHSH and CDR2 LQKENI. The CDR3 is made up of 13 amino acids. V dropped 8 bases and J dropped 5 bases, with 13 bases sitting between them. CDR3 residues: CASQISRDQPQHF. As DNA, the CDR3 is TGTGCCAGCCAAATTTCGAGGGATCAGCCCCAGCATTTT.

In this sample, this clonotype turned up many times. This chain uses TRBV7-9 with TRBJ1-1; D possibly corresponds to TRBD1 (6 bases). From germline, CDR1 is SEHNR and CDR2 FQNEAQ (reference sequence). V dropped 5 bases and J dropped 0 bases, with 13 bases sitting between them. The CDR3 has 15 amino acids. The CDR3 DNA is TGTGCCAGCAGCAGAAAGACAGGACTGAACACTGAAGCTTTCTTT. Its protein product is CASSRKTGLNTEAFF.

The chain carries TRBV19 and TRBJ1-1; TRBD1 aligns across 8 bases. Germline CDR1 reads LNHDA; CDR2 reads SQIVND (reference sequence). Unmatched junction bases numbered 4, after V lost 3 bases and J lost 1 base. This CDR3 contains 15 residues. The CDR3 spells CASSIDRGTNTEAFF. CDR3 nucleotides: TGTGCCAGTAGTATCGACAGGGGAACGAACACTGAAGCTTTCTTT.

This clonotype was counted ten times or more. The chain carries TRBV28 and TRBJ1-1; D gene uncertain. Germline-derived CDR1 and CDR2 are MDHEN and SYDVKM. CDR3 length: 16 residues. Deletions cut 3 bases from V and 5 bases from J, with 19 bases between. The CDR3 nucleotides read TGTGCCAGCAGTTTGACTATCCATTCTGAGAGGACTGAAGCTTTCTTT. It encodes CASSLTIHSERTEAFF.

The chain employs TRBV28 and TRBJ2-7, with 12 bases that match TRBD1. V shed 5 bases, J shed 5 bases, and the junction held 7 bases outside the gene matches. CDR1 is MDHEN, CDR2 SYDVKM, per germline. The CDR3 has 15 amino acids. CDR3 nucleotide sequence: TGTGCCAGCAGTCTCCCGGGACAGGGGGCTCACGAGCAGTACTTC. Translation: CASSLPGQGAHEQYF.